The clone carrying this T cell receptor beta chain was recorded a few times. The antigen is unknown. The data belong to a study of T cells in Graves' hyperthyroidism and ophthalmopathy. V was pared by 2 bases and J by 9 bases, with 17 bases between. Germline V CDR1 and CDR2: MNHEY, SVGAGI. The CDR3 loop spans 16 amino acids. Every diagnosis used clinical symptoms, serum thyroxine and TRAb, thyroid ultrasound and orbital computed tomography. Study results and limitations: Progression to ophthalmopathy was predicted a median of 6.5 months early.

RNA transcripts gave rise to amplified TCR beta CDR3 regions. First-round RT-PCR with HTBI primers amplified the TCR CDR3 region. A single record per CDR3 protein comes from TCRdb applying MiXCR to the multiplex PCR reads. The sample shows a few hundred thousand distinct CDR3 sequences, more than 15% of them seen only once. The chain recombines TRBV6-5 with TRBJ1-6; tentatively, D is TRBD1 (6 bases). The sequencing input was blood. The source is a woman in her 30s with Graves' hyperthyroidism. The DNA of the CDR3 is TGTGCCAGCAGTTACCTCGGAAGGGGGTCTAGTTCACCCCTCCACTTT. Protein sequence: CASSYLGRGSSSPLHF.